This T cell receptor beta chain was documented in a study of cytomegalovirus exposure and HLA in healthy donors. Study as a whole: Both the approximately 130 validation repertoires and the 600 to 750 first-cohort repertoires used the same platform, as reported by a later analysis.

TCRdb keeps only in-frame clones here, not all; method: immunoSEQ multiplex PCR. The top ten hold roughly a tenth of the sample, which has 150,000 to 200,000 clones, roughly 84% seen once. Sequences were obtained from PBMCs. The origin of this receptor is a man aged 30 to 39 in good health and CMV-seropositive.

The CDR3 region has the DNA TGTGCCAGCACCGGGGGTCTGTTGACGGGAGGCTACACCTTC. Translated, it gives CASTGGLLTGGYTF. This chain joins TRBV5-6 and TRBJ1-2; tentative D call: TRBD1 (5 bases). The germline V gene encodes CDR1 SGHDT and CDR2 YYEEEE. Between the trimmed V and J ends, which lost 6 bases and 8 bases, there was a span of 20 bases. The CDR3 loop spans 14 amino acids. The entire variable domain, with the rest obtained from reference TRBV5-6 and TRBJ1-2, is as follows: DAGVTQSPTHLIKTRGQQVTLRCSPKSGHDTVSWYQQALGQGPQFIFQYYEEEERQRGNFPDRFSGHQFPNYSSELNVNALLLGDSALYLCASTGGLLTGGYTFGSGTRLTVV.